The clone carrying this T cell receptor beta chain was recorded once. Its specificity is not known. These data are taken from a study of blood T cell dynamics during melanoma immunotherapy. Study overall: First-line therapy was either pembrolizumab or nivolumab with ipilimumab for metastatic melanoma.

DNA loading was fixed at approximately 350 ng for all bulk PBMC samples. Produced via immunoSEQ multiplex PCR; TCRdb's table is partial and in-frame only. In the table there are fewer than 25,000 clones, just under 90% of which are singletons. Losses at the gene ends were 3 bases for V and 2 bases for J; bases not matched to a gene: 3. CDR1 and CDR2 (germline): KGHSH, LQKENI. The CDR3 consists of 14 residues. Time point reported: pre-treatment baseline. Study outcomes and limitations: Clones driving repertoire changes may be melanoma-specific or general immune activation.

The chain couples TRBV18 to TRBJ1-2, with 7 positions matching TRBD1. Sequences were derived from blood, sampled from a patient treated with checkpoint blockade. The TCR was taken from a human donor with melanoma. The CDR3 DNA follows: TGTGCCAGCTCACCCCGACAGGGCAACTATGGCTACACCTTC. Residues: CASSPRQGNYGYTF.